Here is one TCR beta chain with its context. Its binding antigen is unknown. Per-base quality was not reported, and no clone a single base away is much larger than it. The data originate from a study of cytomegalovirus exposure and HLA in healthy donors (dated by TCRdb to the late 2010s). Broadly, across the study: An earlier analysis of approximately 640 of the donors reported 250 to 300 Gb of sequence data and roughly 100 million unique TCR beta sequences from about 179 million T cells. HLA typing covered class I and class II loci at four-digit resolution. An early release that covered 500 to 800 HLA-typed donors contained 250 to 350 gigabases of sequencing data and 80 million or so unique TCR sequences. A later analysis re-analyzed previously published TCR beta repertoires from 500 to 700 donors and added high-resolution HLA genotyping to study TCR occurrence patterns. In addition to the first cohort of 666 subjects, a separate validation cohort of over 90 different subjects was used. High-throughput TCR immunosequencing, statistical association of individual TCRs with disease status, and machine learning were combined to predict cytomegalovirus infection status. Every discovery cohort repertoire had been produced on one sequencing platform. About five DR-DQ haplotypes were treated as single units for association and clustering because of strong linkage in the cohort. An earlier analysis of about 620 of the donors applied high-throughput TCR beta sequencing to assess whether each TCR beta V gene segment acted as functional or pseudogenic. On average, over 200,000 unique TCR beta nucleotide sequences were sequenced per donor among roughly 430 genotyped donors of the cohort, with 15% to 20% of those sequences being non-productive. Typing coverage differed by locus: A, B, C, DRB1 and DQB1 were typed in roughly 620-640 donors, DQA1 in about 500, DPA1 in nearly 610, and DPB1 in 472. Donor age, sex, ethnicity and CMV serostatus were compiled alongside the repertoire data. The genetic ancestry cluster associated with self-reported Caucasian donors included approximately 85% of the roughly 400 genotyped donors. The study aimed to test whether signatures of past pathogen exposure could be identified by cataloging public T cell receptors. A later genetic analysis took genome-wide SNP genotypes for about three fifths of the 666 donors and used that subset as a discovery cohort. The study used immunosequencing to profile the T cell repertoires of several hundred subjects and linked those repertoires to cytomegalovirus serostatus. In the later analysis, no new phenotypic data were used to find candidate immune exposures; instead, reliance was placed on TCR beta sequences and their occurrence across donors.

Receptor libraries were prepared by the immunoSEQ multiplex PCR assay. A mixture of 60 forward primers for TCR Vbeta segments and 13 reverse primers for TCR Jbeta segments was used in the multiplex PCR. The CDR3 region of rearranged TCR beta genes was amplified from genomic DNA by a multiplex PCR assay. The Illumina HiSeq System was used to sequence the amplified TCR beta libraries as 87-base-pair reads. For the original study's pipeline: Across the 600 to 700 repertoires, a later analysis counted roughly 77 million unique TCR beta chains, roughly 11 million of which were shared by at least two donors. A nearest-neighbor algorithm error-corrected the raw reads and collapsed the reads into unique sequences, merging closely related sequences to remove PCR and sequencing errors. To assign V, D and J gene segments, CDR3 sequences were aligned to IMGT reference sequences. For a sequence to be retained, a match of at least six nucleotides was required to both a V gene segment and a J gene segment. A rearrangement was called productive if the CDR3 had no stop codons and remained in frame with V and J, and every other rearrangement was called non-productive. Following IMGT convention, CDR3 was defined as the stretch from the second conserved V-encoded cysteine up to the conserved J-encoded phenylalanine. The earlier analysis of about 590 of the donors excluded sequences that lacked an unambiguous match to a single V gene segment. In an earlier analysis of roughly 500 of the donors, V segments were called functional above 56.7% productive rearrangements and were called segregating when the between-donor standard deviation exceeded 5%. A statistical classification framework was developed to diagnose cytomegalovirus status using the catalog of TCR beta chain sequences. In a later analysis, V and J genes were assigned by comparing TCR nucleotide sequences against IMGT/GENE-DB human TR gene sequences. Using the TCRdist pipeline, a later analysis assigned CDR3 sequences along with most-parsimonious VDJ recombination scenarios. In a later analysis, every TCR beta chain was defined by the combination of its CDR3 amino acid sequence and its V-gene family, and reads without a unique V-gene family were dropped. As a way to deal with suspected cross-contamination and a sequencing artifact, a later analysis dropped under 600 nucleotide sequences that were highly shared and had low generation probability. A later analysis calculated a clonal expansion index for each public chain from normalized within-repertoire ranks of inferred template counts. A later analysis computed generation probabilities with a VDJ recombination model fitted to out-of-frame rearrangements, and checked the results against IGoR. In a later analysis, hypergeometric tests were used to score TCR-TCR, TCR-HLA and TCR-CMV co-occurrence, with a repertoire-size bias correction applied to TCR pairs. To estimate false discovery rates, a later analysis permuted the HLA or CMV assignments 20 times. In a later analysis, co-occurring TCRs were grouped using DBSCAN, and TCRdist sequence similarity was added for clustering within HLA-allele-positive subsets. For co-occurrence clustering, repertoires with fewer than 30,000 or more than 120,000 public chains were excluded, along with roughly 5 repertoires with anomalous nucleotide sharing. This immuneACCESS table, as held by TCRdb, lists in-frame sequences with V and J called but not all clones. Of the missing ones, under half trace to an unresolved V gene in checked studies; the others have no known cause. V, J and clone size reflect that table, while D and trimming were determined from the DNA. The sample yields roughly 100,000 clones; 85% were counted once. The ten biggest clones cover less than 5% of the sample.

The cohort was made up of approximately 670 healthy bone marrow donors. At the time of sampling, every cohort member was nominally healthy, though immune exposures that went unrecorded were likely present. The donor was CMV seronegative and belonged to the group of more than 300 seronegative cohort members. Each donor provided a peripheral blood sample, and peripheral blood mononuclear cells were used for TCR beta sequencing. Genomic DNA was extracted from the blood cell samples with the Qiagen DNeasy Blood Extraction Kit. Points the paper makes about the study in general: Presence/absence analyses assumed roughly uniform sequencing depth across donors, an assumption that may not hold. For the cohort, immune exposure information was limited to CMV serostatus. The study listed 150 to 200 TCR beta chains as associated with cytomegalovirus. According to a later analysis, most CMV-associated TCR beta chains appeared to be HLA-restricted, and the HLA associations seemed to be driven largely by CMV exposure. In vitro tests confirmed that a few of the cytomegalovirus-associated TCR beta chains recognize cytomegalovirus antigens. In a later analysis, the rate of TCR association differed among HLA loci, with DRB1 alleles having the most associated TCRs and HLA-C alleles having the fewest. In an earlier analysis of approximately 590 of the donors, most TCR beta V segments appeared in productive rearrangements about 90% or about 30% of the time, broadly matching IMGT annotations. Cytomegalovirus status was reported to be diagnosed by the classifier with high specificity and sensitivity in both the original and validation cohorts. Compared with the 666-donor mean, donors in an Asian-associated ancestry cluster had fewer N-insertions in productive TCRs, according to a later genetic analysis. Most TCR sequences were seen in very few donors, while some public TCRs were found in many individuals. A cluster of highly shared sequence variants was judged likely to represent a technical artifact of the sequencing pipeline. At a false discovery rate of 0.05, a later analysis linked around 17,000 TCR beta sequences to specific HLA alleles. In a later analysis, several top co-occurrence clusters were reported to appear linked to parvovirus B19, influenza, CMV and Epstein-Barr virus. Assigning TCR associations to individual alleles was difficult when HLA alleles, especially DR and DQ, strongly co-occurred. A later genetic analysis associated a missense DCLRE1C variant with V-gene and J-gene trimming of TCR beta chains, and an independent cohort replicated the association. Linkage disequilibrium might explain the correlated functional status among segregating V segments, but an unknown experimental factor could not be ruled out. Because HLA typing was missing for some donors at each locus, association tests included only the typed subset. A further reported finding was that TCR beta sequences accurately predicted the HLA-A and HLA-B alleles for most subjects in the first cohort. Because counts were too low, fewer than 20 rarely observed V segments, including chromosome 9 orphons, were excluded from the earlier analysis of 500 to 700 of the donors. The cohort was sequenced for TCR beta chains only, and without alpha or paired-chain data the features that could be detected were limited. Some IMGT-functional V segments, including TRBV6-2 and TRBV6-3, could not be distinguished by the 87-base-pair reads and were therefore excluded. In a later analysis, HLA-associated TCR beta chains showed more clonal expansion and lower generation probabilities than non-associated chains that were equally common. According to the authors, the approach could potentially be generalized to other disease states and immunological phenotypes.

The CDR3 spans 15 residues, from the cysteine through the phenylalanine. Only CDR3 DNA is held: 45 bases, read in frame from base 1. From a lookup of the germline V gene (reference sequence), CDR1 and CDR2 are LNHNV and YYDKDF. Trimming takes 1 base off V and 8 bases off J; junction bases not matched to a gene: 3. This TCR came from a man under 40 in good health and CMV-seronegative. Sequencing was performed on PBMCs. The V and J segments used are TRBV15 and TRBJ2-1, with TRBD2 matching 12 junction bases. The DNA is as follows: TGTGCCACCAGCAGAGTGACTAGCGGGGGAGATGAGCAGTTCTTC. This encodes CATSRVTSGGDEQFF.